Listed below are T cell receptor beta chains from one sample, sequenced in a study of cytomegalovirus exposure and HLA in healthy donors. Profiled with immunoSEQ multiplex PCR; TCRdb holds only in-frame clones, not every one. Here the sample spans roughly 180,000 clones, around 86% being singletons. Sequencing was performed on PBMCs. Receptor source: a man aged 25-45 years in good health and CMV-seropositive. Both conserved end residues are part of each CDR3. The D gene is left open where the match is weak. Not every row has a clone size; where given, it reads once, few, many or a size class.

CDR3nt: TGTGCCAGCAGCTTAGGGTGGCTGACCTACGAGCAGTACTTC
CDR3aa: CASSLGWLTYEQYF
j_gene: TRBJ2-7
v_gene: TRBV7-8
d_gene: NA
abundance: once

CDR3nt: TGTGCCAGCAGCCAGGGACAGCTGAACACTGAAGCTTTCTTT
CDR3aa: CASSQGQLNTEAFF
j_gene: TRBJ1-1
v_gene: TRBV5-6
d_gene: TRBD1
abundance: few

CDR3nt: TGCGCCAGCAGCTTAAGATCGGCAGGGGGTCATGAGCAGTTCTTC
CDR3aa: CASSLRSAGGHEQFF
j_gene: TRBJ2-1
v_gene: TRBV5-1
d_gene: TRBD1
abundance: NA

CDR3nt: TGCGCCAGCAGCTTGAGTGGCCTAACCTACGAGCAGTACTTC
CDR3aa: CASSLSGLTYEQYF
j_gene: TRBJ2-7
v_gene: TRBV5-1
d_gene: NA
abundance: NA

CDR3nt: TGTGCCAGCAGGACTAGCGCAGATACGCAGTATTTT
CDR3aa: CASRTSADTQYF
j_gene: TRBJ2-3
v_gene: TRBV7-9
d_gene: TRBD2
abundance: NA

CDR3nt: TGTGCCAGCAGTCCGCCCGGAAATCAGCCCCAGCATTTT
CDR3aa: CASSPPGNQPQHF
j_gene: TRBJ1-5
v_gene: TRBV27
d_gene: NA
abundance: NA

CDR3nt: TGTGCCAGCAGCTTAACGTACAGCGATAAAGATACGCAGTATTTT
CDR3aa: CASSLTYSDKDTQYF
j_gene: TRBJ2-3
v_gene: TRBV7-3
d_gene: NA
abundance: NA

CDR3nt: TGTGCCATAGGAGGTTCCTACAATGAGCAGTTCTTC
CDR3aa: CAIGGSYNEQFF
j_gene: TRBJ2-1
v_gene: TRBV10-3
d_gene: NA
abundance: NA

CDR3nt: TGTGCCAGCAGCCCCTGGCGGGATACGCAGTATTTT
CDR3aa: CASSPWRDTQYF
j_gene: TRBJ2-3
v_gene: TRBV7-6
d_gene: NA
abundance: NA

CDR3nt: TGTGCTAGCAGCGAACTAGCGGGAACCGGGGAGCTGTTTTTT
CDR3aa: CASSELAGTGELFF
j_gene: TRBJ2-2
v_gene: TRBV7-7
d_gene: TRBD2
abundance: NA

CDR3nt: TGTGCCAGCAGCTTAGATCTGGCCAGCGGGAGGGATACGCAGTATTTT
CDR3aa: CASSLDLASGRDTQYF
j_gene: TRBJ2-3
v_gene: TRBV11-2
d_gene: TRBD2
abundance: once

CDR3nt: TGTGCCAGCAGCTTGCCAGTGACGTCCTACGAGCAGTACTTC
CDR3aa: CASSLPVTSYEQYF
j_gene: TRBJ2-7
v_gene: TRBV5-6
d_gene: NA
abundance: NA

CDR3nt: TGCGCCAGCAGCCCCCGGACAGGGGGCTCTGGGGCCAACGTCCTGACTTTC
CDR3aa: CASSPRTGGSGANVLTF
j_gene: TRBJ2-6
v_gene: TRBV5-1
d_gene: TRBD1
abundance: NA